This TCR beta chain is drawn from a study of cytomegalovirus exposure and HLA in healthy donors. Study-level findings and limits: Previous analysis showed most TCR beta V segments were productive about 90% or about 30% of the time. As a later analysis showed, a missense DCLRE1C variant was linked to trimming of TCR beta V- and J-genes.

Germline values: CDR1 SGHRS, CDR2 YFSETQ. V lost 1 base to trimming and J lost 4 bases, with 12 bases between them. The CDR3 consists of 15 residues. PCR used 60 Vbeta primers and 13 Jbeta primers. Produced via immunoSEQ multiplex PCR; TCRdb's table is partial and in-frame only. The sample consists of 150,000 to 200,000 clones, 78% of them appearing once. Worth noting for this clone: No antigen is known for it.

This TCR came from a woman in her forties or fifties in good health and CMV-seropositive. Sequencing was carried out using PBMCs. The chain couples TRBV5-1 to TRBJ2-1; maybe TRBD1 (5 bases). Written as DNA, the CDR3 is TGCGCCAGCAGCTTGTCCGGTTCAGGGTACAATGAGCAGTTCTTC. This codes for CASSLSGSGYNEQFF.